Reported below is one T cell receptor (beta chain). This sample is part of a study of blood T cell repertoires in COVID-19. Study summary: The study drew acute and convalescent COVID-19 samples from the United States, Italy and Spain. The cDNA or gDNA used as material had been derived from T cells, B-cell-depleted T cells, or PBMCs.

Per the authors' pipeline: From reference gene primer amplification, estimates of nucleated cell counts were derived. Profiling relied on immunoSEQ multiplex PCR, and the TCRdb table lists in-frame clones only, not all of them. V, J and clone size reflect that table, while D and trimming were determined from the DNA. The table lists around 250,000 clones, approximately 87% of them singletons. The CDR3 is 12 residues long. V was pared by 8 bases and J by 7 bases, with 12 bases between. The sequence was collected from a man aged 55 to 69 who had recovered from COVID-19. The chain uses TRBV12-3 or TRBV12-4 and TRBJ2-4; maybe TRBD2 (6 bases). The sequencing input was peripheral blood. CDR3 coding DNA: TGTGCCAGCTCCCTGGAGGGGAACATTCAGTACTTC. Amino acid sequence: CASSLEGNIQYF.